These 5 T cell receptor beta chains share one sample of origin, sequenced in a study of CD4 T cells in relation to SARS-CoV-2 and coronaviruses. These receptors are not linked to any known antigen. The assay was immunoSEQ multiplex PCR, and TCRdb's table has in-frame clones only and misses some. The profile covers some 32,000 clones, with roughly 82% appearing a single time and roughly 3.2% taken by the ten largest. The sample was memory CD4+ T cells from PBMCs, cultured in vitro. All receptors come from an adult with COVID-19.

This clone showed up just once. The V call is TRBV9, the J call TRBJ2-1; D may correspond to TRBD1 or TRBD2 (6 bases each). V shed 3 bases and J shed 0 bases, with 22 bases lying between them. The CDR3 has 19 amino acids. Germline V gene data show CDR1 as SGDLS and CDR2 as YYNGEE. The CDR3, as DNA: TGTGCCAGCAGCGCCCGGAGGGGTGGGACAACTCTCTCCTACAATGAGCAGTTCTTC. It is translated as CASSARRGGTTLSYNEQFF.

V usage is TRBV7-9 and J usage is TRBJ2-1, with TRBD1 matching 8 bases. Unmatched junction bases numbered 10, after V lost 1 base and J lost 8 bases. CDR3 length: 16 amino acids. The germline CDR1 and CDR2 sequences are SEHNR and FQNEAQ (reference sequence). DNA of the CDR3: TGTGCCAGCAGCTTAGAGCTCGGGACAGGTAAACATGAGCAGTTCTTC. It translates to CASSLELGTGKHEQFF.

The chain recombines TRBV6-1 with TRBJ2-7; TRBD1 matches 8 bases. The J segment lost 1 base and the V segment lost 2 bases, leaving 7 bases of the junction unmatched. The CDR3 spans 16 residues. Germline V gene data show CDR1 as MNHNS and CDR2 as SASEGT. The CDR3 is CASSERGQVRSYEQYF. The DNA for the CDR3 is TGTGCCAGCAGTGAAAGGGGACAGGTAAGATCCTACGAGCAGTACTTC.

V gene TRBV6-1 combines with J gene TRBJ2-1; no definite D call. From germline, CDR1 is MNHNS and CDR2 SASEGT. This CDR3 is 15 amino acids long. V was pared by 2 bases and J by 8 bases, with 16 bases between. This chain's CDR3 is CASSESELLSHEQFF. The CDR3 DNA follows: TGTGCCAGCAGTGAAAGTGAATTACTATCCCATGAGCAGTTCTTC.

This rearrangement joins TRBV4-2 to TRBJ2-3, with D possibly matching TRBD2 (5 bases). Germline values: CDR1 LGHNA, CDR2 YNFKEQ. CDR3 length: 15 amino acids. Deletions cut 0 bases from V and 2 bases from J, with 9 bases between. The CDR3: CASSQERVNTDTQYF. The CDR3 DNA reads as TGTGCCAGCAGCCAAGAGCGGGTTAACACAGATACGCAGTATTTT.